This is a list of T cell receptor beta chains from one sample in a study of blood T cell repertoires in COVID-19. Method: immunoSEQ multiplex PCR; TCRdb's copy keeps in-frame clones and lacks some. The table records tens of thousands of clones, around 79% of them present only once. Sequencing was done on a sample of peripheral blood. Source of these receptors: a human donor in a cohort sampled during active COVID-19. CDR3s include the opening cysteine and the closing phenylalanine or tryptophan. A D gene is named only where the DNA matches it firmly. Size tells how often a clone was seen (once, few, many) or the class of an expanded clone, and some rows leave it out.

d_call: TRBD2
clone_size: few
j_call: TRBJ2-1
cdr3_length: 16
v_call: TRBV24-1
cdr3_aa: CATSDGLAGGFNEQFF
cdr3_nt: TGTGCCACCAGTGATGGTCTAGCGGGAGGGTTCAATGAGCAGTTCTTC

d_call: TRBD2
clone_size: -
j_call: TRBJ2-1
cdr3_length: 13
v_call: TRBV11-2
cdr3_aa: CASSLSGYNEQFF
cdr3_nt: TGTGCCAGCAGCCTTAGCGGGTACAATGAGCAGTTCTTC

d_call: TRBD1
clone_size: -
j_call: TRBJ2-1
cdr3_length: 15
v_call: TRBV2
cdr3_aa: CASIQGDGVYNEQFF
cdr3_nt: TGTGCCAGCATTCAGGGGGACGGAGTATACAATGAGCAGTTCTTC

d_call: TRBD1
clone_size: -
j_call: TRBJ1-4
cdr3_length: 14
v_call: TRBV14
cdr3_aa: CASSPSGQGKKLFF
cdr3_nt: TGTGCCAGCAGCCCGAGCGGACAGGGGAAAAAACTGTTTTTT

d_call: -
clone_size: -
j_call: TRBJ1-2
cdr3_length: 19
v_call: TRBV4-1
cdr3_aa: CASSQDSVGTYSPNYGYTF
cdr3_nt: TGCGCCAGCAGCCAAGATAGCGTCGGCACCTACTCGCCTAACTATGGCTACACCTTC

d_call: -
clone_size: -
j_call: TRBJ2-1
cdr3_length: 13
v_call: TRBV6-2/TRBV6-3
cdr3_aa: CASSSTIAGEQFF
cdr3_nt: TGTGCCAGCAGTTCAACGATAGCTGGTGAGCAGTTCTTC

d_call: TRBD2
clone_size: -
j_call: TRBJ2-3
cdr3_length: 17
v_call: TRBV27
cdr3_aa: CASSLQRTSGSPDTQYF
cdr3_nt: TGTGCCAGCAGTTTACAAAGGACTAGCGGGAGCCCGGATACGCAGTATTTT

d_call: TRBD2
clone_size: -
j_call: TRBJ2-5
cdr3_length: 14
v_call: TRBV11-1
cdr3_aa: CASSLGLAEETQYF
cdr3_nt: TGTGCCAGCAGCTTAGGACTAGCGGAAGAGACCCAGTACTTC

d_call: -
clone_size: -
j_call: TRBJ2-3
cdr3_length: 14
v_call: TRBV9
cdr3_aa: CASSVGPGADTQYF
cdr3_nt: TGTGCCAGCAGCGTAGGACCGGGAGCAGATACGCAGTATTTT

d_call: -
clone_size: -
j_call: TRBJ2-7
cdr3_length: 13
v_call: TRBV7-6
cdr3_aa: CASSLARRREQYF
cdr3_nt: TGTGCCAGCAGCTTAGCGAGGCGCCGAGAGCAGTACTTC

d_call: TRBD1
clone_size: once
j_call: TRBJ1-1
cdr3_length: 14
v_call: TRBV28
cdr3_aa: CASSLQGAITEAFF
cdr3_nt: TGTGCCAGCAGTTTACAGGGGGCGATTACTGAAGCTTTCTTT

d_call: -
clone_size: -
j_call: TRBJ2-7
cdr3_length: 13
v_call: TRBV6-4
cdr3_aa: CASSANWESEQYF
cdr3_nt: TGTGCCAGCAGTGCCAACTGGGAGTCCGAGCAGTACTTC

d_call: -
clone_size: -
j_call: TRBJ2-7
cdr3_length: 14
v_call: TRBV10-2
cdr3_aa: CASRHGGHANEQYF
cdr3_nt: TGCGCCAGCCGCCACGGTGGGCACGCCAACGAGCAGTACTTC

d_call: TRBD2
clone_size: once
j_call: TRBJ2-7
cdr3_length: 13
v_call: TRBV10-3
cdr3_aa: CAITAGDVYEQYF
cdr3_nt: TGTGCCATCACCGCGGGGGACGTCTACGAGCAGTACTTC

d_call: -
clone_size: -
j_call: TRBJ2-2
cdr3_length: 17
v_call: TRBV5-1
cdr3_aa: CASSYVLRTTNTGELFF
cdr3_nt: TGCGCCAGCAGCTACGTCCTAAGGACTACAAACACCGGGGAGCTGTTTTTT

d_call: -
clone_size: -
j_call: TRBJ2-7
cdr3_length: 15
v_call: TRBV6-6
cdr3_aa: CASSYAADSSYEQYF
cdr3_nt: TGTGCCAGCAGTTACGCCGCAGACAGCTCCTACGAGCAGTACTTC

d_call: TRBD1
clone_size: -
j_call: TRBJ1-1
cdr3_length: 17
v_call: TRBV5-6
cdr3_aa: CASSLFGDRGLNTEAFF
cdr3_nt: TGTGCCAGCAGCTTGTTTGGGGACAGGGGTTTGAACACTGAAGCTTTCTTT

d_call: TRBD1
clone_size: -
j_call: TRBJ2-1
cdr3_length: 14
v_call: TRBV24-1
cdr3_aa: CATRSGTGGREQFF
cdr3_nt: TGTGCCACCAGATCCGGGACAGGGGGGCGAGAGCAGTTCTTC

d_call: -
clone_size: -
j_call: TRBJ2-5
cdr3_length: 13
v_call: TRBV29-1
cdr3_aa: CSVVQGRLETQYF
cdr3_nt: TGCAGCGTTGTACAGGGACGCCTTGAGACCCAGTACTTC

d_call: TRBD2
clone_size: -
j_call: TRBJ2-7
cdr3_length: 15
v_call: TRBV7-2
cdr3_aa: CASSLGTSSLYEQYF
cdr3_nt: TGTGCCAGCAGCTTAGGGACTAGCAGTCTCTACGAGCAGTACTTC

d_call: -
clone_size: -
j_call: TRBJ1-5
cdr3_length: 15
v_call: TRBV24-1
cdr3_aa: CATSDRTASNQPQHF
cdr3_nt: TGTGCCACCAGTGATCGGACAGCTAGCAATCAGCCCCAGCATTTT

d_call: -
clone_size: -
j_call: TRBJ1-2
cdr3_length: 14
v_call: TRBV27
cdr3_aa: CASSLAQGLGGYTF
cdr3_nt: TGTGCCAGCAGTTTAGCTCAGGGGCTGGGAGGCTACACCTTC

d_call: TRBD1
clone_size: -
j_call: TRBJ2-2
cdr3_length: 17
v_call: TRBV9
cdr3_aa: CASSVAGGAANTGELFF
cdr3_nt: TGTGCCAGCAGCGTAGCAGGGGGCGCAGCGAACACCGGGGAGCTGTTTTTT

d_call: TRBD2
clone_size: once
j_call: TRBJ2-5
cdr3_length: 14
v_call: TRBV5-1
cdr3_aa: CASSAGALGETQYF
cdr3_nt: TGCGCCAGCAGCGCGGGAGCCCTCGGAGAGACCCAGTACTTC

d_call: -
clone_size: -
j_call: TRBJ1-2
cdr3_length: 17
v_call: TRBV18
cdr3_aa: CASSPLSIGQGDYGYTF
cdr3_nt: TGTGCCAGCTCACCTCTCTCAATTGGCCAGGGCGACTATGGCTACACCTTC

d_call: TRBD2
clone_size: -
j_call: TRBJ2-4
cdr3_length: 16
v_call: TRBV7-9
cdr3_aa: CASSFSGSVAKNIQYF
cdr3_nt: TGTGCCAGCAGCTTTAGCGGGAGTGTAGCAAAAAACATTCAGTACTTC

d_call: TRBD2
clone_size: -
j_call: TRBJ2-5
cdr3_length: 16
v_call: TRBV10-3
cdr3_aa: CAISDTSGRGQETQYF
cdr3_nt: TGTGCCATCAGTGATACTAGCGGGAGAGGACAAGAGACCCAGTACTTC

d_call: -
clone_size: -
j_call: TRBJ2-7
cdr3_length: 13
v_call: TRBV30
cdr3_aa: CAWSIGHSYEQYF
cdr3_nt: TGTGCCTGGAGTATAGGACATTCCTACGAGCAGTACTTC

d_call: TRBD1
clone_size: many
j_call: TRBJ1-3
cdr3_length: 16
v_call: TRBV5-6
cdr3_aa: CASSRPGTGRRNTIYF
cdr3_nt: TGTGCCAGCAGCCGTCCCGGGACAGGCAGGCGAAACACCATATATTTT

d_call: -
clone_size: -
j_call: TRBJ2-2
cdr3_length: 15
v_call: TRBV6-1
cdr3_aa: CASSEEPTVLGELFF
cdr3_nt: TGTGCCAGCAGTGAAGAGCCGACAGTTTTGGGGGAGCTGTTTTTT

d_call: -
clone_size: -
j_call: TRBJ2-5
cdr3_length: 10
v_call: TRBV2
cdr3_aa: CASSAVTQYF
cdr3_nt: TGTGCCAGCAGTGCGGTAACCCAGTACTTC

d_call: -
clone_size: many
j_call: TRBJ1-6
cdr3_length: 16
v_call: TRBV7-9
cdr3_aa: CASRNTRAGGVSPLHF
cdr3_nt: TGTGCCAGCAGGAATACCAGGGCCGGCGGGGTTTCACCCCTCCACTTT

d_call: TRBD1
clone_size: once
j_call: TRBJ1-4
cdr3_length: 15
v_call: TRBV4-1
cdr3_aa: CASSQDWTGGEKLFF
cdr3_nt: TGCGCCAGCAGCCAAGATTGGACAGGGGGCGAAAAACTGTTTTTT

d_call: -
clone_size: -
j_call: TRBJ2-6
cdr3_length: 16
v_call: TRBV5-1
cdr3_aa: CASSLAVTAGANVLTF
cdr3_nt: TGCGCCAGCAGCTTGGCGGTGACAGCTGGGGCCAACGTCCTGACTTTC

d_call: TRBD1
clone_size: -
j_call: TRBJ1-2
cdr3_length: 15
v_call: TRBV5-5
cdr3_aa: CASSPGTAILYGYTF
cdr3_nt: TGTGCCAGCAGCCCAGGGACAGCTATCCTATATGGCTACACCTTC